This T cell receptor (beta chain) is drawn from a study of T cell repertoires in cytomegalovirus infection. Study-level background: Newly reported HLA-C-restricted and thoroughly characterized HLA-B-restricted CMV epitopes were employed. CMV infection and matching HLA type were both indicated by public TCR beta signatures.

Per the germline V gene, CDR1 is MGHRA and CDR2 is YSYEKL. The CDR3 has 16 residues. The V segment lost 2 bases and the J segment 0 bases; nucleotides outside the gene matches: 3. TCRdb passed the reads through MiXCR, listing each CDR3 protein once. Of more than 45,000 distinct CDR3 sequences detected, more than 15% appear once; the ten largest clones hold more than 55%. In the case of this clonotype: What it recognizes is unknown.

Findings and caveats of the study: Dominating the ex vivo response were TCR beta clonotypes that were CMV-specific and HLA-C-restricted. Cumulative public TCR beta family frequency identified carriers of CMV plus the relevant HLA.

This TCR was sampled from a human donor in good health (CMV status not recorded). Some clones in this sample may be carry-over from other donors' samples. The chain combines TRBV4-1 with TRBJ2-1; TRBD2 matches 8 bases. This material consisted of CD8+ T cells from cultured PBMCs, taken from culture after CMV antigen stimulation. The CDR3 coding sequence is TGCGCCAGCAGCCAAATAGCGGGGAGCTCCTACAATGAGCAGTTCTTC. This encodes CASSQIAGSSYNEQFF.